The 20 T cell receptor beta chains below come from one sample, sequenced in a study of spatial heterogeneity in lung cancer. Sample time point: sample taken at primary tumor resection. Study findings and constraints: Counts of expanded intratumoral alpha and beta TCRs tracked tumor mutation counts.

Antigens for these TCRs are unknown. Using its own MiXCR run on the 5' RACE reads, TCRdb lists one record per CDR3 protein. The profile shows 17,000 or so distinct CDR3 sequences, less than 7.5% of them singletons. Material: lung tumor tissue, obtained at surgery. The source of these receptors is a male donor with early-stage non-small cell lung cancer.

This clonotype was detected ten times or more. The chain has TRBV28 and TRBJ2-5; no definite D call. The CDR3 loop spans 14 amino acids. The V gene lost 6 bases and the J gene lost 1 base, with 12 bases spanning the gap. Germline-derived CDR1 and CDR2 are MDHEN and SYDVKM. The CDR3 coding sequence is TGTGCCAGCAGCGTTGAGCCTCTCCAAGAGACCCAGTACTTC. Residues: CASSVEPLQETQYF.

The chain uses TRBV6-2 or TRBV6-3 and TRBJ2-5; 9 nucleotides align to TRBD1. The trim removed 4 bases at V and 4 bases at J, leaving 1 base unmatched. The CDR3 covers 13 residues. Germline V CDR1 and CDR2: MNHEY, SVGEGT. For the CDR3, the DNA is TGTGCCAGCAGTTCGACAGGGGGAGAGACCCAGTACTTC. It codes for CASSSTGGETQYF.

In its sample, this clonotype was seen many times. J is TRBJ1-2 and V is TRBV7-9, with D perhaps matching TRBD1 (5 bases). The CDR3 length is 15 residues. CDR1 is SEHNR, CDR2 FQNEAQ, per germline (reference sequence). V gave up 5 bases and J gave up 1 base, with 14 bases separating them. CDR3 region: CASSVIGDLNYGYTF. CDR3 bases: TGTGCCAGCAGCGTAATTGGGGACCTTAACTATGGCTACACCTTC.

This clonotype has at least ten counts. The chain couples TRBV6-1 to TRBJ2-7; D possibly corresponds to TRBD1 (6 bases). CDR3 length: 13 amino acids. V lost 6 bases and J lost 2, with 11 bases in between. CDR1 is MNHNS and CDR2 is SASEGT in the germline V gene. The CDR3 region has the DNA TGTGCCAGCAGGAAGCAGGGGCCCTACGAGCAGTACTTC. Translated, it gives CASRKQGPYEQYF.

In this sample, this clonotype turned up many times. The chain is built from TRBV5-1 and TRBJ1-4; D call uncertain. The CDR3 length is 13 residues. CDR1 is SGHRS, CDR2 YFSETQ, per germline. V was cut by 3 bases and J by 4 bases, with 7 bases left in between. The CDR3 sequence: CASSYGYNEKLFF. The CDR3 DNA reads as TGCGCCAGCAGCTACGGCTATAATGAAAAACTGTTTTTT.

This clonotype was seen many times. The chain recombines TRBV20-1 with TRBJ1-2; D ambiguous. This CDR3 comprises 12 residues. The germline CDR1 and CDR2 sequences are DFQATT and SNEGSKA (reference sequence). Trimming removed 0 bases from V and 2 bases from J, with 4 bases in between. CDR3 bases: TGCAGTGCTAGAGATCCCAACTATGGCTACACCTTC. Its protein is CSARDPNYGYTF.

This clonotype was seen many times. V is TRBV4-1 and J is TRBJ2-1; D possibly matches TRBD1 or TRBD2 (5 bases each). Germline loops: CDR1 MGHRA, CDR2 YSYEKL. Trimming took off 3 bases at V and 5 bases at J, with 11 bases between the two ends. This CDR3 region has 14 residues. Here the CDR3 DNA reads TGCGCCAGCAGCCATTCGGGACCCAACAATGAGCAGTTCTTC. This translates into CASSHSGPNNEQFF.

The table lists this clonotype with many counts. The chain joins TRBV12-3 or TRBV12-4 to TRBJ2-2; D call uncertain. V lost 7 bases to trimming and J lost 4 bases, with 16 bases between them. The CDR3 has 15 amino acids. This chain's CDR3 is CASTLSRHLTGELFF. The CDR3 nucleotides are TGTGCCAGCACCTTATCCCGACACCTCACCGGGGAGCTGTTTTTT.

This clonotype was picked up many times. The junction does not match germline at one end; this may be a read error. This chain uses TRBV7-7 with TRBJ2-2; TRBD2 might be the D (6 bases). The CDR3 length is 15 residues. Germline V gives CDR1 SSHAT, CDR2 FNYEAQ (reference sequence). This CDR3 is CASSPSLREAGELFF. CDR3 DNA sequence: TGTGCTAGCAGCCCCAGCTTGAGGGAGGCCGGGGAGCTGTTTTTT.

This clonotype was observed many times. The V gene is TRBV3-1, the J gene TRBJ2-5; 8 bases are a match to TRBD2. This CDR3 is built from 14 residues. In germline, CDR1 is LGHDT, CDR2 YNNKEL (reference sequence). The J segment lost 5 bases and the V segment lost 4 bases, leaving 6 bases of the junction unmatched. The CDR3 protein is CASSRLSGSETQYF. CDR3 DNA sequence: TGTGCCAGCAGCCGTTTGAGCGGGAGTGAGACCCAGTACTTC.

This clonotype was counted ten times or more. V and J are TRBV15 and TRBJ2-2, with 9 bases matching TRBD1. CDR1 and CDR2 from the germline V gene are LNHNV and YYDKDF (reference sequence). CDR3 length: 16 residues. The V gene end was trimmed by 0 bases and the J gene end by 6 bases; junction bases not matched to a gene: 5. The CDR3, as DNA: TGTGCCACCAGCAGAGATTGGGGACAGGGAGCCGGGGAGCTGTTTTTT. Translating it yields CATSRDWGQGAGELFF.

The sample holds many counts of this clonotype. This chain's CDR3 is CASSKGHRAGGEPSYEQYF. The CDR3 DNA follows: TGTGCCAGCAGCAAAGGCCACAGAGCGGGAGGGGAACCTTCCTACGAGCAGTACTTC. V and J are TRBV28 and TRBJ2-7, with TRBD2 identical over 10 bases. The germline gives CDR1 MDHEN, CDR2 SYDVKM. The CDR3 runs to 19 residues. Trimming cost V 6 bases and J 1 base; bases outside gene matches: 18.

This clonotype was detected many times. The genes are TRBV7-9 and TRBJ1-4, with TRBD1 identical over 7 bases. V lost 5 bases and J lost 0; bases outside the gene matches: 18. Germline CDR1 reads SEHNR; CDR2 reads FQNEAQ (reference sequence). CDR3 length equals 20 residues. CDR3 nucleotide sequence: TGTGCCAGCAGCCCGTCCCTAGGGACAGTGGATTACGCAACTAATGAAAAACTGTTTTTT. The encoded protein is CASSPSLGTVDYATNEKLFF.

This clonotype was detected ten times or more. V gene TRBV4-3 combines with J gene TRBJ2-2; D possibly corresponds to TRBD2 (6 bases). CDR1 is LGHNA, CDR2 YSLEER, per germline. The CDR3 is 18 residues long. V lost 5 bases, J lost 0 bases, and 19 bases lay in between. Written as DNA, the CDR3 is TGCGCCAGCAGCGCAAACGCGGGGATAGTTGCGAACACCGGGGAGCTGTTTTTT. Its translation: CASSANAGIVANTGELFF.

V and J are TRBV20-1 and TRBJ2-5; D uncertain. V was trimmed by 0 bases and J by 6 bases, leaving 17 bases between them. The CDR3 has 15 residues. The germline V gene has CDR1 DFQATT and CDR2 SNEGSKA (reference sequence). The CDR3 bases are TGCAGTGCTAGAGACCCCAGCGAGGCTCTTAAGACCCAGTACTTC. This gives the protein CSARDPSEALKTQYF.

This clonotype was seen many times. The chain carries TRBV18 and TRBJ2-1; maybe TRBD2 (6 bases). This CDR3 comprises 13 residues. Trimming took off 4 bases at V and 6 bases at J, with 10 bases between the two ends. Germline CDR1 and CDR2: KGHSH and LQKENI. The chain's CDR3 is CASSLMRGNEQFF. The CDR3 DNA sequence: TGTGCCAGCTCACTTATGCGGGGCAATGAGCAGTTCTTC.

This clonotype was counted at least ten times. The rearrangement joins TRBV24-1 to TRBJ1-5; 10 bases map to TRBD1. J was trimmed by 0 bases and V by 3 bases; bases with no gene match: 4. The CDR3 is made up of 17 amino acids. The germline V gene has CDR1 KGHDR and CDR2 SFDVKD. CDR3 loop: CATSDGTGAISNQPQHF. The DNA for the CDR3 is TGTGCCACCAGTGATGGGACAGGGGCGATTAGCAATCAGCCCCAGCATTTT.

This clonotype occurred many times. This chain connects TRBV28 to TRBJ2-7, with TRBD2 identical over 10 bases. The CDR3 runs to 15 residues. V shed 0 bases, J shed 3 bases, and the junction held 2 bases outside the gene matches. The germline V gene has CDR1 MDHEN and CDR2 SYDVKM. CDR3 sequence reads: CASSLWSSGSYEQYF. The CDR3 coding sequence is TGTGCCAGCAGTTTATGGTCTAGCGGGAGCTACGAGCAGTACTTC. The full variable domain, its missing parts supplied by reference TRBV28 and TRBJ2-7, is DVKVTQSSRYLVKRTGEKVFLECVQDMDHENMFWYRQDPGLGLRLIYFSYDVKMKEKGDIPEGYSVSREKKERFSLILESASTNQTSMYLCASSLWSSGSYEQYFGPGTRLTVT.

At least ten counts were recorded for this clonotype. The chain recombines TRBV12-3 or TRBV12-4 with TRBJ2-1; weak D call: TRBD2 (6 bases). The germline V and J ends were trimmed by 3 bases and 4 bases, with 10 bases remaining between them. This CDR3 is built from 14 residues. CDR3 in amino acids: CASSFRREYNEQFF. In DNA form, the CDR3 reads TGTGCCAGCAGTTTTCGACGGGAGTACAATGAGCAGTTCTTC.

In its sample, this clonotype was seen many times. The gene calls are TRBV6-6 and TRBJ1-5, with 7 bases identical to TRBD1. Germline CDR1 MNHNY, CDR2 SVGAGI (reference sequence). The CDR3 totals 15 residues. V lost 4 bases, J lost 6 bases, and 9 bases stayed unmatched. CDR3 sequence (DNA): TGTGCCAGCAGTTCCGACAGGGTGATGAGTCAGCCCCAGCATTTT. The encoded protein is CASSSDRVMSQPQHF.